This TCR beta chain comes out of a study of prognosis after radiotherapy for stage I lung cancer. Across the study: None of the non-small cell lung cancer patients was considered medically operable.

CT and PET/CT showed node-negative disease in all patients, who had no prior chemotherapy, radiotherapy or other malignancies. Trimming removed 0 bases at V and 0 bases at J, with 15 bases between. The CDR3 extends over 18 amino acids. Per germline, CDR1 WNHNN and CDR2 SYGVQD (reference sequence). CDR3 of TCR beta was amplified from genomic DNA via a two-round multiplex PCR. Initially, in first-round PCR, primers specific to each TRBV and TRBJ gene were used. TCRdb reprocessed the multiplex PCR reads via MiXCR and lists one record per CDR3 protein. The sample records around 23,000 distinct CDR3 sequences, more than 40% being singletons. This clonotype was counted between two and nine times.

This specimen was PBMCs, taken before or after stereotactic body radiation therapy (not recorded which). This sequence originates from a donor older than 45 with non-small cell lung cancer. The chain links TRBV10-1 to TRBJ2-1; no reliable D call. The CDR3 region has the DNA TGCGCCAGCAGTGAGTCTCAGGAGCAAAAACTCTCCTACAATGAGCAGTTCTTC. The encoded protein is CASSESQEQKLSYNEQFF.